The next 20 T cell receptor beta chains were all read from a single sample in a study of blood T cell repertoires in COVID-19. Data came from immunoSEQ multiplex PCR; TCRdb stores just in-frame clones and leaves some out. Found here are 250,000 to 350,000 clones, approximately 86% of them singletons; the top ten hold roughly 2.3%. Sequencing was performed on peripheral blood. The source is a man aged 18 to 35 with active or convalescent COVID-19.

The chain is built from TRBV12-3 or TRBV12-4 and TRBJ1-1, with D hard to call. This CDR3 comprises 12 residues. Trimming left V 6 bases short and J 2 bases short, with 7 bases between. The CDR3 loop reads CASRRGNTEAFF. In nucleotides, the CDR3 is TGTGCCAGCAGGCGGGGAAACACTGAAGCTTTCTTT.

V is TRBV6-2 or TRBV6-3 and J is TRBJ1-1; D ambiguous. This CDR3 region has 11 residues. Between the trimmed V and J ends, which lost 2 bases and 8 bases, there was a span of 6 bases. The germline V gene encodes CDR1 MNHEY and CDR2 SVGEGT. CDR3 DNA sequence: TGTGCCAGCAGTTACGTCACAGAAGCTTTCTTT. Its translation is CASSYVTEAFF.

The CDR3 bases are TGTGCCAGCAGCTTGGCACTAGCCGATGGGGCCAACGTCCTGACTTTC. This translates into CASSLALADGANVLTF. The rearrangement links TRBV5-4 to TRBJ2-6, with D maybe TRBD2 (6 bases). Trimming took 0 bases from V and 3 from J, leaving 10 bases between them. CDR3 length: 16 residues. Germline-derived CDR1 and CDR2 are SGHNT and YYREEE (reference sequence). Using reference TRBV5-4 and TRBJ2-6 for the parts outside the CDR3, the full variable domain is ETGVTQSPTHLIKTRGQQVTLRCSSQSGHNTVSWYQQALGQGPQFIFQYYREEENGRGNFPPRFSGLQFPNYSSELNVNALELDDSALYLCASSLALADGANVLTFGAGSRLTVL.

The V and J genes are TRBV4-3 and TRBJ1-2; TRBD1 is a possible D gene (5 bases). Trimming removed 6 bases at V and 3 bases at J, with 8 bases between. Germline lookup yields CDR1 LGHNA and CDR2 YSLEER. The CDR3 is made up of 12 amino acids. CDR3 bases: TGCGCCAGCAGGGGGCACGACTATGGCTACACCTTC. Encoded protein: CASRGHDYGYTF.

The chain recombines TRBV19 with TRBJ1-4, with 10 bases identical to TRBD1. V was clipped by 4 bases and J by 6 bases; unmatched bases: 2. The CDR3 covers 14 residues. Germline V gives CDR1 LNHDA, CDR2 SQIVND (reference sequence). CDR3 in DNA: TGTGCCAGTAGTAACGGACAGGGGGATGAAAAACTGTTTTTT. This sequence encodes CASSNGQGDEKLFF.

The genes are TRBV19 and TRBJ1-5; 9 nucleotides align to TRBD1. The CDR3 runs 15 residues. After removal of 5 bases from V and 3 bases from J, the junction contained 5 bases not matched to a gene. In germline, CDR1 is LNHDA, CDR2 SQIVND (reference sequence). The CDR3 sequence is CASSVGQGINQPQHF. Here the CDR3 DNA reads TGTGCCAGTAGTGTGGGACAGGGCATCAATCAGCCCCAGCATTTT. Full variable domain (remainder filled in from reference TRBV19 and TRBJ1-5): DGGITQSPKYLFRKEGQNVTLSCEQNLNHDAMYWYRQDPGQGLRLIYYSQIVNDFQKGDIAEGYSVSREKKESFPLTVTSAQKNPTAFYLCASSVGQGINQPQHFGDGTRLSIL.

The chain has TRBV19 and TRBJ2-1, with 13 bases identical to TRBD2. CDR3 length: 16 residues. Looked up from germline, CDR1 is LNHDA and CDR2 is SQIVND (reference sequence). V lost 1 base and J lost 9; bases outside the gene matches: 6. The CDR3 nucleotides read TGTGCCAGTAGTATAGCGGGACTAGCGGGGACAATTGAGCAGTTCTTC. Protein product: CASSIAGLAGTIEQFF.

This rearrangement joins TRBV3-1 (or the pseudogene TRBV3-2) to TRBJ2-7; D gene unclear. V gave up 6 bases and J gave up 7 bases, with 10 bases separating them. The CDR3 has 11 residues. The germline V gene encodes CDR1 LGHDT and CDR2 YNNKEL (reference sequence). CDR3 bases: TGTGCCAGCAGGCAGGCTGGAGAGCAGTACTTC. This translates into CASRQAGEQYF.

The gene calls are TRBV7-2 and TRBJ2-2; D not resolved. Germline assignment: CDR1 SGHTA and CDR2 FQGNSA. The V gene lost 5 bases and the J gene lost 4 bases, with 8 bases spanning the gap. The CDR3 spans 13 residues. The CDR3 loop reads CASSPLGTGELFF. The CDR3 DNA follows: TGTGCCAGCAGCCCACTCGGCACCGGGGAGCTGTTTTTT.

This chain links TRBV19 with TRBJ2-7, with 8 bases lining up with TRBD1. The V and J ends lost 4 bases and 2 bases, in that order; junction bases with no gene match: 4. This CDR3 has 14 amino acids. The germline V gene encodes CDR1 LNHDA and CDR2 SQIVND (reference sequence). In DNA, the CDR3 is TGTGCCAGTAGTAGGGGGGACAGGCCCTACGAGCAGTACTTC. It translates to CASSRGDRPYEQYF.

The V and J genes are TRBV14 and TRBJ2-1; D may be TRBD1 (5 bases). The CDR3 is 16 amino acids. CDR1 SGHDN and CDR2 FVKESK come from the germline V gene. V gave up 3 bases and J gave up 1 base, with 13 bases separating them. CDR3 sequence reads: CASSHQSRESYNEQFF. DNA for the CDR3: TGTGCCAGCAGCCATCAATCCAGGGAATCCTACAATGAGCAGTTCTTC.

This CDR3 reads CASSRLPGGGNQPQHF. CDR3 bases: TGCGCCAGCAGTCGTCTTCCAGGGGGCGGCAATCAGCCCCAGCATTTT. This chain connects TRBV5-1 to TRBJ1-5, with 8 bases lining up with TRBD1. This CDR3 region has 16 residues. After removal of 5 bases from V and 2 bases from J, the junction contained 9 bases not matched to a gene. Germline values: CDR1 SGHRS, CDR2 YFSETQ.

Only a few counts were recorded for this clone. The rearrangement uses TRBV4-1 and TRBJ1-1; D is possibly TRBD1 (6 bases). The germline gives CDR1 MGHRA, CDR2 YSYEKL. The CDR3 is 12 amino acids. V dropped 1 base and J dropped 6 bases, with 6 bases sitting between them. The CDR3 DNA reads TGCGCCAGCAGCCAAGGGACAGCTGAAGCTTTCTTT. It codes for CASSQGTAEAFF.

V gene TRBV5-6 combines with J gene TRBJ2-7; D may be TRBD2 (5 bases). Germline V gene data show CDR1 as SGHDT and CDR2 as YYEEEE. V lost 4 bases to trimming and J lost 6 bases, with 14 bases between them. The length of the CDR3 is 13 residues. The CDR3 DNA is TGTGCCAGCAGCCGGGGATCTGCGGGCGAGCAGTACTTC. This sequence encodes CASSRGSAGEQYF.

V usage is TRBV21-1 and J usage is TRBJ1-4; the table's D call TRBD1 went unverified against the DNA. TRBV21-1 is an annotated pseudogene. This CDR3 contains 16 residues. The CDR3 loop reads CASSKARGRGNEKLFF. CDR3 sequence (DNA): TGTGCCAGCAGCAAGGCCAGGGGGCGCGGTAATGAAAAACTGTTTTTT.

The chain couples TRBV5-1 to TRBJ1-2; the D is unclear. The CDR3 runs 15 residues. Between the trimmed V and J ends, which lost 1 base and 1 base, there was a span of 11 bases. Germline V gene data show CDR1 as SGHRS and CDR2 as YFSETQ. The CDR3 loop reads CASSLTGDFNYGYTF. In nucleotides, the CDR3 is TGCGCCAGCAGCTTGACGGGAGATTTTAACTATGGCTACACCTTC.

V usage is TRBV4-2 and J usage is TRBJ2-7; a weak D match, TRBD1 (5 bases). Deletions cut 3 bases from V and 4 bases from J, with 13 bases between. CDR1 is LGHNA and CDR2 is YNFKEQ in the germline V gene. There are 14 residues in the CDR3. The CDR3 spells CASSHVDIEYEQYF. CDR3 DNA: TGTGCCAGCAGCCACGTGGACATAGAGTACGAGCAGTACTTC.

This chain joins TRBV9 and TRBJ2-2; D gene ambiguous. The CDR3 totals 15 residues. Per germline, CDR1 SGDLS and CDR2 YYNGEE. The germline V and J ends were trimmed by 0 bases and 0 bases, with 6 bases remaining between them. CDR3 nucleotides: TGTGCCAGCAGCGTAGCCAGGACGAACACCGGGGAGCTGTTTTTT. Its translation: CASSVARTNTGELFF.

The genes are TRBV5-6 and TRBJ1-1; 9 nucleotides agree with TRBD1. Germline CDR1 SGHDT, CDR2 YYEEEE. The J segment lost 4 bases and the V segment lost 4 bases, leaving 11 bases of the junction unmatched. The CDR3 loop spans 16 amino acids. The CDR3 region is CASSPEDRGFLTEAFF. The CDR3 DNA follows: TGTGCCAGCAGCCCCGAGGACAGGGGTTTTCTCACTGAAGCTTTCTTT. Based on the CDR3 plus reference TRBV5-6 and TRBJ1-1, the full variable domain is DAGVTQSPTHLIKTRGQQVTLRCSPKSGHDTVSWYQQALGQGPQFIFQYYEEEERQRGNFPDRFSGHQFPNYSSELNVNALLLGDSALYLCASSPEDRGFLTEAFFGQGTRLTVV.

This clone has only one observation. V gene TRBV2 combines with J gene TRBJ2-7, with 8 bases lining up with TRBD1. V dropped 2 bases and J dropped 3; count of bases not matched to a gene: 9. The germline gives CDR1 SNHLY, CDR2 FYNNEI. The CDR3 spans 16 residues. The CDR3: CASSETQDRARYEQYF. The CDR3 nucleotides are TGTGCCAGCAGTGAAACACAGGACAGGGCCCGCTACGAGCAGTACTTC.